This TCR beta chain was obtained from a study of identical twins. The study, taken as a whole, reports: Whereas memory repertoires showed no such difference, abundant cord blood beta clonotypes carried fewer insertions. Partial confounding of zero-insertion analyses by invariant MAIT and iNKT cells was possible.

TCRdb analysed the 5' RACE reads with MiXCR anew, one entry per CDR3 protein. The sample contains fewer than 900,000 distinct CDR3 sequences, 18% of which appear only once. On this clonotype itself: What it binds is unknown.

This CDR3 region has 12 residues. From germline, CDR1 is ENHRY and CDR2 SYGVKD. Trimming pared 3 bases from V and 2 bases from J, leaving 5 bases between. The same data also went into a second study, on T cells expressing NK-cell markers. That work contributes: The dominant NKG2C+ clonotypes represented roughly 1.0-7.5% of CD8+ T cells in six donors. These clonotypes, the leaders elsewhere, also led the CD3+CD56-NKG2C+ fraction in a handful of donors.

This TCR was sampled from a woman between 18 and 29 years old in good health. Material for sequencing was PBMCs. This chain uses TRBV10-3 with TRBJ2-7; D is unclear. The CDR3 DNA reads as TGTGCCATCAGTGACTTAGCCTACGAGCAGTACTTC. Translated: CAISDLAYEQYF.